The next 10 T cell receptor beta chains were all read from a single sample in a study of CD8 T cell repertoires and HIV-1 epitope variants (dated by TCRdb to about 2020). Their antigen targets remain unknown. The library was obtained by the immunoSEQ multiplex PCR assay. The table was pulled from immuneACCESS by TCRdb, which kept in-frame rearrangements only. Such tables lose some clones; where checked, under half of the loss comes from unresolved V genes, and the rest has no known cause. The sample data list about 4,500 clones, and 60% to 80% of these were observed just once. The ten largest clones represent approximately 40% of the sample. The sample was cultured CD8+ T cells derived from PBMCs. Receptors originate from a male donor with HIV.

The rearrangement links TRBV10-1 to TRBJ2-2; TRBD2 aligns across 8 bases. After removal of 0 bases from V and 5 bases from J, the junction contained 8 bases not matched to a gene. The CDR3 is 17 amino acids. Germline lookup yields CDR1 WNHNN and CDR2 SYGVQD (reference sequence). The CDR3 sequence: CASSESPGGPRTGELFF. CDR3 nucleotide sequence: TGCGCCAGCAGTGAGTCTCCGGGAGGGCCGCGGACCGGGGAGCTGTTTTTT.

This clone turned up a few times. CDR3 region: CASTPRTNTEAFF. For the CDR3, the DNA is TGTGCCAGCACCCCTCGAACGAACACTGAAGCTTTCTTT. The gene calls are TRBV5-4 and TRBJ1-1; D call uncertain. The CDR3 is 13 residues long. From germline, CDR1 is SGHNT and CDR2 YYREEE (reference sequence). The V gene lost 6 bases and the J gene lost 1 base, with 10 bases spanning the gap.

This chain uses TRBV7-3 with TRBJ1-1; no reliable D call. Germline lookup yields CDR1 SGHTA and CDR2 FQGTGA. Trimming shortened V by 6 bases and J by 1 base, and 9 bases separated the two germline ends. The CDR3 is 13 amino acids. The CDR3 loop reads CASRDSGNTEAFF. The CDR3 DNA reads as TGTGCCAGCAGGGACTCAGGGAACACTGAAGCTTTCTTT.

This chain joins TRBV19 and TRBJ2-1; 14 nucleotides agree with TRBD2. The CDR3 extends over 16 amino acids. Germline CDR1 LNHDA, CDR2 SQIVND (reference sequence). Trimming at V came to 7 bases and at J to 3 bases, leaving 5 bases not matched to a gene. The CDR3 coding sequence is TGTGCCAGTACGACTAGCGGGAGGGTAAGCTACAATGAGCAGTTCTTC. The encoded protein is CASTTSGRVSYNEQFF. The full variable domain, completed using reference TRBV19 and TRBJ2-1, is DGGITQSPKYLFRKEGQNVTLSCEQNLNHDAMYWYRQDPGQGLRLIYYSQIVNDFQKGDIAEGYSVSREKKESFPLTVTSAQKNPTAFYLCASTTSGRVSYNEQFFGPGTRLTVL.

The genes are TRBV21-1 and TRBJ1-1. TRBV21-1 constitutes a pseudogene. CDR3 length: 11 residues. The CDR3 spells CASSERTEAFF. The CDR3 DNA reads TGTGCCAGCAGCGAAAGGACTGAAGCTTTCTTT.

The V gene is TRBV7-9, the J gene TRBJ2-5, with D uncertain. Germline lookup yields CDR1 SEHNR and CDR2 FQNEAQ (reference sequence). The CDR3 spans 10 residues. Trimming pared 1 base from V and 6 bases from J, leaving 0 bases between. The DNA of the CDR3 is TGTGCCAGCAGCTTAGAGACCCAGTACTTC. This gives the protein CASSLETQYF.

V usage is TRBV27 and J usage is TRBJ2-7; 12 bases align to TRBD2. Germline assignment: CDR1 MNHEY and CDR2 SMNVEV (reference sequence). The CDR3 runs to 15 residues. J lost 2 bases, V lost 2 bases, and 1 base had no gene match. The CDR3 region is CASSLASGGAYEQYF. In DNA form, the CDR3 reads TGTGCCAGCAGTTTAGCTAGCGGGGGGGCCTACGAGCAGTACTTC.

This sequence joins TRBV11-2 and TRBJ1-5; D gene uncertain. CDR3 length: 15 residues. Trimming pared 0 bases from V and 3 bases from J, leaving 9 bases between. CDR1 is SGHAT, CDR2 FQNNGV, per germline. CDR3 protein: CASSLDRQVNQPQHF. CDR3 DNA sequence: TGTGCCAGCAGCTTAGATCGGCAAGTCAATCAGCCCCAGCATTTT.

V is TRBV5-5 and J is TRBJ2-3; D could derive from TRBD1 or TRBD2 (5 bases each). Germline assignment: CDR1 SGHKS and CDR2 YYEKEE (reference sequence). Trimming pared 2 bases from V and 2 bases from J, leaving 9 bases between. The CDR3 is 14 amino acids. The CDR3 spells CASSLWGPTDTQYF. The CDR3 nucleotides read TGTGCCAGCAGCTTATGGGGACCCACAGATACGCAGTATTTT.

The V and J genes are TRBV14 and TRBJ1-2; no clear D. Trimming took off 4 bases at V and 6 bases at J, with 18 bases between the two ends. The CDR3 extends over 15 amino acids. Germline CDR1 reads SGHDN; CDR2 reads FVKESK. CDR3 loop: CASSLVTAPRDGYTF. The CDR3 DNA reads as TGTGCCAGCAGCCTAGTAACAGCGCCAAGGGATGGCTACACCTTC.